This T cell receptor beta chain was sequenced during a study of T cell responses to AZD1222 COVID-19 vaccine (dated by TCRdb to the early 2020s). Notes on the research overall: TCR sequencing covered more than 230 trial participants: about 210 given two doses of AZD1222 and 26 given two doses of MenACWY control vaccine. Enrollment into the trials was organized by age into subgroups of 18-55, 56-69 and 70-plus years, and those subgroups contained around 150, 28 and 57 TCR-sequenced participants, respectively. Results and caveats for the whole study, not just this receptor: Epitopes outside the regions mutated in the B.1.351 and B.1.1.7 variants were reportedly recognized by nearly half of the unique spike-specific TCRs. Because no samples from the day 14 peak response were available, repertoires could be characterized only after the peak T cell response. Most participants were white British and females outnumbered males, and the authors suggested that clonal diversity may have been underestimated. In the small 56-69-year group, the increase in depth fell short of significance, most likely because of low power. CD4 TCRs associated with the vaccine covered the entire spike protein, and the dominant responses were in regions 160-218 and 743-854. Conclusions about previously exposed vaccinees are limited, since just five or six AZD1222 recipients were seropositive for SARS-CoV-2 at baseline. Spike-specific TCR breadth and depth rose significantly after two AZD1222 doses compared with day 0 and with MenACWY recipients.

In the case of this clone: No antigen is known for it. The record has no base qualities; no much larger clone is one base away.

The CDR3 runs 15 amino acids, cysteine and phenylalanine included. Here the CDR3 DNA is all that survives: 45 bases in frame from base 1. Deletion took 3 bases off V and 0 bases off J, with a span of 11 bases between the germline ends. Looking up the germline V gene (reference sequence) yields CDR1 LNHDA and CDR2 SQIVND. The CDR3 regions of human TCRbeta chains were analyzed by immunosequencing. The paper's data handling went like this. TCRs in the repertoires were compared against a reference library of SARS-CoV-2-specific TCRs that had been generated with the MIRA antigen-specificity platform. Breadth was defined as the fraction of unique TCRs that were SARS-CoV-2-associated. Depth was defined as the fraction of total T cells that were SARS-CoV-2-associated. Using the MIRA data, every spike-specific TCR was mapped to the spike region that the TCR reacted to and assigned to either a CD4 or a CD8 class. Log10-transformed breadth and depth values were compared by one-way ANOVA with Sidak's multiple comparisons tests. In its TCRdb copy, this immuneACCESS table keeps in-frame sequences only and misses some clones. Where compared with another copy, unresolved V genes explain less than half of these, and the others have no known cause. V, J and clone size were drawn from that table, and D and trimming were deduced from the DNA. The sample profile shows about 150,000 clones; roughly 85% of them were found once. Jointly, the top ten make up around 7.9% of the sample.

The meaning of the sample's time point label: about 28 days (+/-7) after the second vaccine dose. The treatment or condition label of this sample denotes: meningococcal conjugate vaccine given as trial control. Vaccinee samples came from UK trials COV001 and COV002, including a single-blind randomized controlled phase 2/3 trial of AZD1222 (ChAdOx1 nCoV-19) in healthy adults. Trial participant PBMC samples were collected at day 0 and day 28 after the second dose for TCRbeta chain sequencing. This clonotype was sampled from an adult who received the MenACWY meningococcal vaccine as a control. The sequences come from peripheral blood, collected 28 days after the second dose of the MenACWY control vaccine. The chain is assembled from TRBV19 and TRBJ1-1; D gene: possibly TRBD1, on 5 matching bases. The CDR3 loop reads CASSIGAKLNTEAFF. The DNA sequence reads TGTGCCAGTAGTATCGGGGCCAAATTGAACACTGAAGCTTTCTTT.